This T cell receptor (beta chain) was retrieved from a study of cytomegalovirus exposure and HLA in healthy donors. Study conclusions and caveats: Among CMV-associated TCR beta chains, most appeared HLA-restricted in a later analysis.

With 60 Vbeta and 13 Jbeta primers, the PCR was carried out. TCRdb's table, derived via immunoSEQ multiplex PCR, lists solely in-frame clones and lacks some. The sample consists of 150,000 or so clones, 60% to 85% of them appearing once. Nominally healthy donors were sampled, though unrecorded immune exposures were likely. Germline V lookup: CDR1 GTSNPN, CDR2 SVGIG (reference sequence). The CDR3 covers 13 residues. V was cut by 3 bases and J by 6 bases, with 12 bases left in between. On this clone: As yet, its antigen is unknown.

The sequencing sample was made of PBMCs. This clonotype was obtained from a female donor in good health and CMV-seronegative. The chain uses TRBV30 and TRBJ2-4, with D perhaps matching TRBD2 (7 bases). CDR3 protein: CAWSTGRGNIQYF. For the CDR3, the DNA is TGTGCCTGGAGCACAGGGAGGGGAAACATTCAGTACTTC.